These 28 T cell receptor beta chains came from one sample sequenced in a study of shared clonotypes between healthy human individuals. CD45RO-negative, CCR7-positively selected cells formed the naive CD8 fraction, excluding terminally differentiated effector memory CD45RA+ cells. Sequencing used immunoSEQ multiplex PCR; TCRdb keeps in-frame clones, though not all of them. Among roughly 2.1 million clones listed, around 93% were seen once. The sample taken for sequencing was naive CD8+ T cells from PBMCs. The source is a man aged 18-30 years in good health. Some clones in this sample may be carry-over from other donors' samples.

V and J are TRBV4-3 and TRBJ2-3; D may be TRBD2 (6 bases). The CDR3 loop spans 16 amino acids. Between the trimmed V and J ends, which lost 0 bases and 4 bases, there was a span of 14 bases. The V gene's germline CDR1 is LGHNA and CDR2 YSLEER. The CDR3 DNA follows: TGCGCCAGCAGCCAAGACCGTGGCGGAGGGGCAGATACGCAGTATTTT. This sequence encodes CASSQDRGGGADTQYF.

The rearrangement links TRBV5-4 to TRBJ2-7; D might be TRBD1 or TRBD2, each matching 7 bases. Germline CDR1 reads SGHNT; CDR2 reads YYREEE (reference sequence). The CDR3 runs 14 residues. V was clipped by 2 bases and J by 2 bases, with 11 bases between them. The CDR3 region is CASSFQGGAYEQYF. CDR3 DNA: TGTGCCAGCAGCTTTCAGGGGGGGGCCTACGAGCAGTACTTC.

This clone was detected only once. The rearrangement links TRBV6-5 to TRBJ1-1; D gene unclear. Trimming removed 7 bases at V and 0 bases at J, with 3 bases between. CDR1 and CDR2 (germline): MNHEY, SVGAGI. CDR3 length: 11 residues. The chain's CDR3 is CASIMNTEAFF. The CDR3 nucleotides read TGTGCCAGCATTATGAACACTGAAGCTTTCTTT.

The rearrangement uses TRBV4-2 and TRBJ2-1; the match to TRBD2 covers 7 bases. V shed 4 bases and J 9 bases; nucleotides not matched to a gene: 6. The germline CDR1 and CDR2 sequences are LGHNA and YNFKEQ. There are 13 residues in the CDR3. The CDR3 DNA follows: TGTGCCAGCAGCCTCAGCGGGACGGTTGAGCAGTTCTTC. Protein: CASSLSGTVEQFF.

V is TRBV5-1 and J is TRBJ1-4; D possibly corresponds to TRBD1 (6 bases). V gave up 0 bases and J gave up 2 bases, with 14 bases separating them. Germline V gene lookup returns CDR1 SGHRS and CDR2 YFSETQ. This CDR3 contains 17 residues. The CDR3 here is CASSLAGRGATNEKLFF. The CDR3 bases are TGCGCCAGCAGCTTGGCCGGGAGGGGGGCCACTAATGAAAAACTGTTTTTT. Supplemented by reference TRBV5-1 and TRBJ1-4, the full variable domain reads KAGVTQTPRYLIKTRGQQVTLSCSPISGHRSVSWYQQTPGQGLQFLFEYFSETQRNKGNFPGRFSGRQFSNSRSEMNVSTLELGDSALYLCASSLAGRGATNEKLFFGSGTQLSVL.

The chain is built from TRBV14 and TRBJ1-2; 9 bases are shared with TRBD1. Trimming took 2 bases from V and 8 from J; bases not matched to a gene: 9. This CDR3 is built from 15 residues. The V gene's germline CDR1 is SGHDN and CDR2 FVKESK. CDR3 protein: CASSQTGGGGNGYTF. In DNA, the CDR3 is TGTGCCAGCAGCCAAACAGGGGGCGGTGGGAACGGCTACACCTTC.

The rearrangement links TRBV14 to TRBJ2-1; no definite D call. Germline-derived CDR1 and CDR2 are SGHDN and FVKESK. Trimming removed 0 bases from V and 0 bases from J, with 12 bases in between. CDR3 length: 17 residues. For the CDR3, the DNA is TGTGCCAGCAGCCAAGATTCGCCCCGGAGCTCCTACAATGAGCAGTTCTTC. Amino acid sequence: CASSQDSPRSSYNEQFF.

This clone came up once. J is TRBJ2-5 and V is TRBV11-2; D is undetermined. The ends were cut back, 5 bases at V and 0 bases at J, with 10 bases in the middle. The CDR3 is 14 amino acids. Germline V gene sequence: CDR1 SGHAT, CDR2 FQNNGV. The CDR3 DNA follows: TGTGCCAGCAGCACGAGACTTCACCAAGAGACCCAGTACTTC. Translating gives CASSTRLHQETQYF.

The DNA for the CDR3 is TGCGCCAGCAGCGTGGACAGGGGCTCCTACGAGCAGTACTTC. Translating gives CASSVDRGSYEQYF. The chain couples TRBV5-1 to TRBJ2-7, with 9 bases that match TRBD1. This CDR3 is built from 14 residues. J lost 0 bases, V lost 4 bases, and 2 bases had no gene match. CDR1 and CDR2 (germline): SGHRS, YFSETQ.

V usage is TRBV29-1 and J usage is TRBJ1-1, with D tentatively TRBD1 (5 bases). Trimming removed 3 bases from V and 4 bases from J, with 15 bases in between. The CDR3 spans 14 residues. Germline assignment: CDR1 SQVTM and CDR2 ANQGSEA. The CDR3 region is CSVDGGTLGTEAFF. CDR3 DNA: TGCAGCGTTGATGGGGGGACTTTGGGCACTGAAGCTTTCTTT.

The chain joins TRBV7-9 to TRBJ2-3; 7 positions match TRBD1. Per the germline V gene, CDR1 is SEHNR and CDR2 is FQNEAQ (reference sequence). V shed 5 bases and J 2 bases; nucleotides not matched to a gene: 10. The CDR3 consists of 16 residues. CDR3 amino acids: CASSTLGQLYTDTQYF. The CDR3 coding sequence is TGTGCCAGCAGCACCCTGGGACAGCTATACACAGATACGCAGTATTTT.

This clone has a single count. V gene TRBV7-9 combines with J gene TRBJ2-5; D not certain. The germline V gene encodes CDR1 SEHNR and CDR2 FQNEAQ (reference sequence). This CDR3 is built from 15 residues. The V gene lost 5 bases and the J gene lost 4 bases, with 17 bases spanning the gap. As DNA, the CDR3 is TGTGCCAGCAGCCACCTTCGGTTAACCCCAGAGACCCAGTACTTC. Translated: CASSHLRLTPETQYF.

This chain uses TRBV28 with TRBJ2-1; D is unresolved. CDR1 and CDR2 (germline): MDHEN, SYDVKM. The CDR3 length is 13 residues. V was pared by 3 bases and J by 3 bases, with 6 bases between. CDR3 protein: CASSFISYNEQFF. In DNA, the CDR3 is TGTGCCAGCAGTTTCATCAGCTACAATGAGCAGTTCTTC.

This clone was counted between two and nine times. This same CDR3 is encoded by further DNA sequences in the sample. The CDR3 DNA reads TGTGCCAGTAGTATAGAAACGGGTTTGAACACTGAAGCTTTCTTT. Translation: CASSIETGLNTEAFF. The chain uses TRBV19 and TRBJ1-1; D not resolved. Trimming removed 0 bases from V and 0 bases from J, with 8 bases in between. The CDR3 has 15 residues. CDR1 LNHDA and CDR2 SQIVND come from the germline V gene (reference sequence).

This rearrangement joins TRBV6-6 to TRBJ1-5; D might be TRBD1 (6 bases). Germline V gene sequence: CDR1 MNHNY, CDR2 SVGAGI (reference sequence). Trimming shortened V by 5 bases and J by 1 base, and 9 bases separated the two germline ends. The CDR3 covers 14 residues. CDR3 loop: CASSQGTSNQPQHF. Written as DNA, the CDR3 is TGTGCCAGCAGTCAGGGGACCAGCAATCAGCCCCAGCATTTT.

The chain links TRBV6-1 to TRBJ1-4, with no clear D. The CDR3 runs to 16 residues. Germline CDR1 MNHNS, CDR2 SASEGT. V lost 4 bases and J 4 bases, leaving 16 bases between the germline ends. The CDR3 bases are TGTGCCAGCAGTGGACGGTTTAGAGATGGTAATGAAAAACTGTTTTTT. This codes for CASSGRFRDGNEKLFF.

The rearrangement uses TRBV5-1 and TRBJ2-7; 10 bases match TRBD1. CDR3 size: 12 residues. V dropped 3 bases and J dropped 6; count of bases not matched to a gene: 0. CDR1 and CDR2 (germline): SGHRS, YFSETQ. CDR3: CASSWTGGEQYF. In DNA form, the CDR3 reads TGCGCCAGCAGCTGGACAGGGGGCGAGCAGTACTTC.

The rearrangement uses TRBV7-9 and TRBJ1-1, with TRBD1 matching over 8 bases. Germline trimming cut 5 bases from V and 1 base from J; bases unmatched to any gene: 3. The CDR3 consists of 14 residues. CDR1 is SEHNR and CDR2 is FQNEAQ in the germline V gene (reference sequence). This CDR3 reads CASSEGTGNTEAFF. CDR3 sequence (DNA): TGTGCCAGCAGCGAAGGGACAGGGAACACTGAAGCTTTCTTT.

This sequence joins TRBV6-5 and TRBJ2-7, with D perhaps TRBD1 (6 bases). V was trimmed by 4 bases and J by 3 bases, leaving 13 bases between them. The CDR3 extends over 14 amino acids. Germline assignment: CDR1 MNHEY and CDR2 SVGAGI. As DNA, the CDR3 is TGTGCCAGCAGTTTCCGGGACACCTACTACGAGCAGTACTTC. It yields the protein CASSFRDTYYEQYF.

The V call is TRBV5-1, the J call TRBJ2-1; TRBD2 agrees at 12 bases. Per the germline V gene, CDR1 is SGHRS and CDR2 is YFSETQ. The V segment lost 4 bases and the J segment 0 bases; nucleotides outside the gene matches: 5. The CDR3 spans 17 residues. The CDR3 loop is CASSQLAGGLSYNEQFF. The CDR3 nucleotides are TGCGCCAGCAGCCAACTAGCGGGAGGCCTCTCCTACAATGAGCAGTTCTTC.

The chain recombines TRBV10-2 with TRBJ1-1; D gene ambiguous. The V end lost 8 bases, the J end lost 1 base, and 8 bases lay between the germline ends. There are 12 residues in the CDR3. Germline CDR1 and CDR2: WSHSY and SAAADI. CDR3 sequence (DNA): TGCGCCAGCCGGGCGGCGAACACTGAAGCTTTCTTT. Protein: CASRAANTEAFF.

The chain employs TRBV5-6 and TRBJ2-3; D not resolved. This CDR3 region has 14 residues. Germline CDR1 SGHDT, CDR2 YYEEEE. Deletions cut 7 bases from V and 2 bases from J, with 14 bases between. The CDR3 loop is CASVEDGHTDTQYF. The CDR3 DNA follows: TGTGCCAGCGTAGAGGACGGGCACACAGATACGCAGTATTTT.

This clone was detected once. The CDR3: CASGDANTGELFF. The CDR3 DNA reads as TGTGCTAGTGGTGACGCGAACACCGGGGAGCTGTTTTTT. The chain joins TRBV12-5 to TRBJ2-2; D unclear. Germline values: CDR1 LGHNT, CDR2 FRNRAP. The CDR3 loop spans 13 amino acids. The V gene lost 5 bases and the J gene lost 0 bases, with 4 bases spanning the gap.

V is TRBV4-3 and J is TRBJ1-2; no reliable D call. Looked up from germline, CDR1 is LGHNA and CDR2 is YSLEER. V was shortened by 2 bases and J by 0 bases, with 4 bases between the two germline ends. The CDR3 loop spans 13 amino acids. CDR3 sequence (DNA): TGCGCCAGCAGCCAACAGGCTAACTATGGCTACACCTTC. It yields the protein CASSQQANYGYTF.

Here the CDR3 reads CASSLRAGYYGYTF. CDR3 coding DNA: TGCGCCAGCAGCCTACGGGCAGGCTACTATGGCTACACCTTC. This chain uses TRBV4-1 with TRBJ1-2; D call uncertain. V dropped 4 bases and J dropped 3 bases, with 12 bases sitting between them. This CDR3 region has 14 residues. Germline V gives CDR1 MGHRA, CDR2 YSYEKL.

This chain links TRBV30 with TRBJ1-1; D gene ambiguous. V was cut by 3 bases and J by 0 bases, with 8 bases left in between. Germline CDR1 is GTSNPN and CDR2 is SVGIG (reference sequence). The CDR3 runs to 13 residues. The CDR3 DNA sequence: TGTGCCTGGAGCTTTTCACTGAACACTGAAGCTTTCTTT. Encoded protein: CAWSFSLNTEAFF.

As to this clone: In the same sample, other DNA sequences code for this CDR3. The chain links TRBV5-1 to TRBJ1-1; D remains ambiguous. CDR3 size: 12 residues. The V gene lost 5 bases and the J gene lost 0 bases, with 5 bases spanning the gap. The germline V gene encodes CDR1 SGHRS and CDR2 YFSETQ. This CDR3 reads CASSGVNTEAFF. CDR3 DNA sequence: TGCGCCAGCAGTGGGGTGAACACTGAAGCTTTCTTT.

The V gene is TRBV5-4, the J gene TRBJ2-1; D uncertain. The CDR3 totals 13 residues. The V end was cut by 0 bases, the J end by 5 bases, with 6 bases between. Germline CDR1 SGHNT, CDR2 YYREEE (reference sequence). Here the CDR3 reads CASSLVLNNEQFF. CDR3 in DNA: TGTGCCAGCAGCTTGGTGCTGAACAATGAGCAGTTCTTC.